This TCR beta chain was recorded in a study of cytomegalovirus exposure and HLA in healthy donors. Turning to this clone: Its antigen is still unknown.

Findings of the study overall: Overall, about 160 TCR beta chains were annotated as cytomegalovirus-associated. Many donors shared some public TCRs, even though most TCR sequences were rare. Accounts indicate the classifier identified cytomegalovirus status with strong specificity and sensitivity.

The table came from immunoSEQ multiplex PCR; TCRdb's copy has only in-frame clones and leaves some out. The data show roughly 230,000 clones, with around 90% seen just once and approximately 3.1% held by the top ten. This receptor was obtained from a woman aged 25-40 years in good health and CMV-seronegative. Material: PBMCs.

The CDR3: CASSIGSRSVGGYTF. CDR3 in DNA: TGTGCCAGTAGTATAGGAAGTCGGTCAGTCGGCGGCTACACCTTC. The chain combines TRBV19 with TRBJ1-2; D not certain. Germline CDR1 is LNHDA and CDR2 is SQIVND (reference sequence). The CDR3 length is 15 residues. Trimming left V 1 base short and J 8 bases short, with 17 bases between.